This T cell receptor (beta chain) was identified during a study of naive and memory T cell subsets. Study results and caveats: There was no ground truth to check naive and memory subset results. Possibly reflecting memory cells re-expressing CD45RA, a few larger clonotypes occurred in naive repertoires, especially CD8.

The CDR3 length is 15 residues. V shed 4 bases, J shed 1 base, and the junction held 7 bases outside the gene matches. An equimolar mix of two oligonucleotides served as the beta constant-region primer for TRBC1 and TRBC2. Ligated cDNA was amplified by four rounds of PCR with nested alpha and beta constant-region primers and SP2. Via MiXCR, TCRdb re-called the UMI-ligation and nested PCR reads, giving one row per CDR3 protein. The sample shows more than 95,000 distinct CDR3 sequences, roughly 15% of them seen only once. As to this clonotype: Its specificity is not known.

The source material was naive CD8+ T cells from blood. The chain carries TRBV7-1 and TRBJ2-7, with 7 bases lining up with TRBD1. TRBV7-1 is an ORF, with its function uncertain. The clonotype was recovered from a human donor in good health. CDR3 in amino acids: CASSYTRQGSYEQYF. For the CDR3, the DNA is TGTGCCAGCAGCTACACTCGACAGGGATCCTACGAGCAGTACTTC.